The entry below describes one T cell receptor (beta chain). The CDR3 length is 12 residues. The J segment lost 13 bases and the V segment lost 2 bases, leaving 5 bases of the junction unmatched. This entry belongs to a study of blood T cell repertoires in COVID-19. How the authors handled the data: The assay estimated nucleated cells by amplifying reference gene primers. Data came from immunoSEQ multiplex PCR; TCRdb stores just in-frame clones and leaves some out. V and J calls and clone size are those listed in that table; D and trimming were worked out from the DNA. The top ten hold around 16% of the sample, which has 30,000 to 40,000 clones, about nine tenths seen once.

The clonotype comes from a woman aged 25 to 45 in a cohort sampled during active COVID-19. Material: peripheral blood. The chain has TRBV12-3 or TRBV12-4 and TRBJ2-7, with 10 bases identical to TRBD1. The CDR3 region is CASSLKGTGAYF. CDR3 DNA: TGTGCCAGCAGTTTAAAAGGGACAGGGGCCTACTTC.